Listed here are 31 T cell receptor beta chains from one sample, sequenced in a study of cytomegalovirus exposure and HLA in healthy donors. The PCR employed 60 Vbeta primers together with 13 Jbeta primers. Method: immunoSEQ multiplex PCR; TCRdb's copy keeps in-frame clones and lacks some. The sample lists 150,000 to 180,000 clones; under 85% were seen once. The specimen sequenced was PBMCs. The receptors stem from a man between 18 and 35 years old in good health and CMV-seronegative.

The chain uses TRBV27 and TRBJ2-7; TRBD1 agrees at 10 bases. Germline V lookup: CDR1 MNHEY, CDR2 SMNVEV (reference sequence). V shed 5 bases and J 4 bases; nucleotides not matched to a gene: 8. This CDR3 contains 15 residues. As DNA, the CDR3 is TGTGCCAGCAGTAACGTTGGGACAGGGGTGTACGAGCAGTACTTC. Its protein product is CASSNVGTGVYEQYF.

V and J are TRBV9 and TRBJ2-2; TRBD1 might be the D (5 bases). V was shortened by 3 bases and J by 4 bases, with 13 bases between the two germline ends. The CDR3 runs to 15 residues. The germline CDR1 and CDR2 sequences are SGDLS and YYNGEE. CDR3 amino acids: CASSGRQLFTGELFF. The CDR3 coding sequence is TGTGCCAGCAGCGGCCGACAGCTCTTCACCGGGGAGCTGTTTTTT.

The V call is TRBV9, the J call TRBJ1-1, with D possibly matching TRBD1 (6 bases). This CDR3 is 13 amino acids long. Per germline, CDR1 SGDLS and CDR2 YYNGEE. The V gene lost 2 bases and the J gene lost 4 bases, with 9 bases spanning the gap. This CDR3 reads CASSVRGGTEAFF. In DNA form, the CDR3 reads TGTGCCAGCAGCGTCCGAGGGGGCACTGAAGCTTTCTTT.

The chain employs TRBV18 and TRBJ1-3; 7 bases are a match to TRBD1. The germline V gene has CDR1 KGHSH and CDR2 LQKENI. The CDR3 covers 13 residues. With V trimmed by 1 base and J by 8 bases, 2 bases remained unmatched. The DNA of the CDR3 is TGTGCCAGCTCACCACTCAGGGGGGACACCATATATTTT. The encoded protein is CASSPLRGDTIYF.

The CDR3 DNA reads as TGTGCCAGCAGTACCGAGACAGGAAATAGCAATCAGCCCCAGCATTTT. It codes for CASSTETGNSNQPQHF. V is TRBV2 and J is TRBJ1-5; D is perhaps TRBD1 (6 bases). Per the germline V gene, CDR1 is SNHLY and CDR2 is FYNNEI. The CDR3 loop spans 16 amino acids. V was clipped by 5 bases and J by 0 bases, with 14 bases between them.

This clone turned up a few times. The chain uses TRBV2 and TRBJ1-1; D unresolved. This CDR3 contains 13 residues. Germline V lookup: CDR1 SNHLY, CDR2 FYNNEI. Trimming pared 5 bases from V and 1 base from J, leaving 8 bases between. CDR3 in amino acids: CASSKQTNTEAFF. The CDR3 DNA reads as TGTGCCAGCAGTAAACAAACGAACACTGAAGCTTTCTTT.

The chain is built from TRBV18 and TRBJ2-6, with D possibly matching TRBD1 (6 bases). The CDR3 has 17 residues. V was pared by 4 bases and J by 0 bases, with 13 bases between. CDR1 KGHSH and CDR2 LQKENI come from the germline V gene. The CDR3 coding sequence is TGTGCCAGCTCACTAACCACAGGGAGCTCTGGGGCCAACGTCCTGACTTTC. This encodes CASSLTTGSSGANVLTF.

This clone has only a few counts. This sequence joins TRBV7-9 and TRBJ1-2; 8 bases are a match to TRBD1. The V gene's germline CDR1 is SEHNR and CDR2 FQNEAQ (reference sequence). CDR3 length: 14 amino acids. Losses at the gene ends were 3 bases for V and 6 bases for J; bases not matched to a gene: 6. CDR3 loop: CASSFQGASDGYTF. The CDR3 nucleotides are TGTGCCAGCAGCTTTCAGGGGGCAAGCGATGGCTACACCTTC.

The CDR3 loop reads CASSWTGSPQETQYF. The CDR3 bases are TGTGCCAGCAGCTGGACAGGGAGCCCCCAAGAGACCCAGTACTTC. V gene TRBV6-5 combines with J gene TRBJ2-5; TRBD1 matches 8 bases. Looked up from germline, CDR1 is MNHEY and CDR2 is SVGAGI. V shed 6 bases and J 1 base; nucleotides not matched to a gene: 7. This CDR3 contains 15 residues.

J is TRBJ2-5 and V is TRBV5-1, with D unclear. V was pared by 0 bases and J by 1 base, with 4 bases between. There are 13 residues in the CDR3. Germline CDR1 reads SGHRS; CDR2 reads YFSETQ. CDR3 region: CASSLDIQETQYF. The CDR3 DNA sequence: TGCGCCAGCAGCTTGGACATCCAAGAGACCCAGTACTTC. The full variable domain, with the rest looked up from reference TRBV5-1 and TRBJ2-5, is KAGVTQTPRYLIKTRGQQVTLSCSPISGHRSVSWYQQTPGQGLQFLFEYFSETQRNKGNFPGRFSGRQFSNSRSEMNVSTLELGDSALYLCASSLDIQETQYFGPGTRLLVL.

This clone has a handful of counts. The chain is built from TRBV7-8 and TRBJ1-6; 7 bases are a match to TRBD1. With V trimmed by 1 base and J by 10 bases, 7 bases remained unmatched. The CDR3 loop spans 15 amino acids. Germline values: CDR1 SGHVS, CDR2 FQNEAQ. The CDR3 spells CASSLDRQGLSPLHF. The CDR3 DNA follows: TGTGCCAGCAGCTTAGACAGACAGGGTCTCTCACCCCTCCACTTT.

The chain joins TRBV27 to TRBJ1-2; possible D gene TRBD1, 5 bases. The CDR3 is made up of 13 amino acids. From germline, CDR1 is MNHEY and CDR2 SMNVEV (reference sequence). With 2 bases removed from V and 7 bases from J, the gap between germline ends came to 11 bases. The CDR3 sequence is CASSLGGSGGYTF. The CDR3 bases are TGTGCCAGCAGTTTAGGGGGGTCGGGTGGCTACACCTTC.

The chain carries TRBV30 and TRBJ1-3; D is perhaps TRBD1 (6 bases). Looked up from germline, CDR1 is GTSNPN and CDR2 is SVGIG (reference sequence). Trimming took 3 bases from V and 0 from J, leaving 12 bases between them. The CDR3 contains 15 residues. The CDR3: CAWRRGGTSGNTIYF. CDR3 DNA sequence: TGTGCCTGGAGGAGGGGGGGAACCTCTGGAAACACCATATATTTT. The complete variable domain, with remaining parts taken from reference TRBV30 and TRBJ1-3, reads SQTIHQWPATLVQPVGSPLSLECTVEGTSNPNLYWYRQAAGRGLQLLFYSVGIGQISSEVPQNLSASRPQDRQFILSSKKLLLSDSGFYLCAWRRGGTSGNTIYFGEGSWLTVV.

The chain's CDR3 is CASSQDRFFNQPQHF. CDR3 nucleotide sequence: TGTGCCAGTAGCCAGGACAGGTTCTTCAATCAGCCCCAGCATTTT. The J gene is TRBJ1-5, the V gene TRBV19; 7 bases agree with TRBD1. From germline, CDR1 is LNHDA and CDR2 SQIVND (reference sequence). Losses at the gene ends were 6 bases for V and 3 bases for J; bases not matched to a gene: 8. This CDR3 spans 15 amino acids.

J is TRBJ1-4 and V is TRBV4-1; D unresolved. This CDR3 is 17 amino acids long. CDR1 and CDR2 (germline): MGHRA, YSYEKL. Trimming removed 0 bases from V and 0 bases from J, with 11 bases in between. As DNA, the CDR3 is TGCGCCAGCAGCCAAGAGCTCCACAGAGCAACTAATGAAAAACTGTTTTTT. Translated: CASSQELHRATNEKLFF.

This clone was found a few times. The CDR3 DNA sequence: TGTGCCTGGAGCCGGGGACAGGGCTATGGCTACGAGCAGTACTTC. Translated: CAWSRGQGYGYEQYF. J is TRBJ2-5 and V is TRBV30; TRBD1 matches 9 bases. The J call is in doubt because the DNA end fits TRBJ2-7 better. Germline V lookup: CDR1 GTSNPN, CDR2 SVGIG (reference sequence). The CDR3 runs 15 residues.

Only a few counts were recorded for this clone. The chain couples TRBV6-6 to TRBJ1-5; possibly TRBD1 for D (6 bases). The CDR3 length is 16 residues. The V gene lost 4 bases and the J gene lost 0 bases, with 13 bases spanning the gap. The V gene's germline CDR1 is MNHNY and CDR2 SVGAGI (reference sequence). CDR3 DNA: TGTGCCAGCAGTTCGAATACAGGGTATAGCAATCAGCCCCAGCATTTT. It translates to CASSSNTGYSNQPQHF.

The chain employs TRBV27 and TRBJ2-3; weak D call: TRBD1 (6 bases). The V gene lost 8 bases and the J gene lost 0 bases, with 18 bases spanning the gap. CDR3 length: 16 residues. Germline lookup yields CDR1 MNHEY and CDR2 SMNVEV (reference sequence). The chain's CDR3 is CASLKKGHYSTDTQYF. The CDR3 DNA is TGTGCCAGCCTTAAAAAGGGACACTACAGCACAGATACGCAGTATTTT.

This clone has a handful of counts. The CDR3 protein is CASSLTTRPQGINNSPLHF. The CDR3 nucleotides read TGTGCCAGCAGCTTAACGACTCGACCACAGGGAATAAATAATTCACCCCTCCACTTT. The chain links TRBV7-8 to TRBJ1-6, with D perhaps TRBD1 (6 bases). Trimming shortened V by 2 bases and J by 5 bases, and 22 bases separated the two germline ends. There are 19 residues in the CDR3. Germline V gene data show CDR1 as SGHVS and CDR2 as FQNEAQ.

The sample holds one count of this clone. V and J are TRBV5-6 and TRBJ1-5; D is perhaps TRBD1 (5 bases). Trimming removed 3 bases at V and 2 bases at J, with 9 bases between. CDR1 is SGHDT, CDR2 YYEEEE, per germline. CDR3 length: 14 amino acids. The CDR3 region has the DNA TGTGCCAGCAGCTGGGGAGGGGGCAATCAGCCCCAGCATTTT. It encodes CASSWGGGNQPQHF.

The V and J genes are TRBV7-9 and TRBJ1-4; D might be TRBD1 (5 bases). Germline-derived CDR1 and CDR2 are SEHNR and FQNEAQ (reference sequence). The CDR3 length is 15 residues. V gave up 1 base and J gave up 8 bases, with 14 bases separating them. CDR3 coding DNA: TGTGCCAGCAGCTTAGGGGCCAGGGTAGGAGAAAAACTGTTTTTT. It codes for CASSLGARVGEKLFF.

This chain connects TRBV5-8 to TRBJ1-1; D might be TRBD1 (5 bases). The CDR3 is 15 residues long. Trimming removed 1 base from V and 0 bases from J, with 10 bases in between. The V gene's germline CDR1 is SGHTS and CDR2 YDEGEE. CDR3 coding DNA: TGTGCCAGCAGCTTGTACAGGACGATGAACACTGAAGCTTTCTTT. Protein: CASSLYRTMNTEAFF.

The chain has TRBV6-5 and TRBJ2-7; D unresolved. V lost 7 bases and J 0 bases, leaving 16 bases between the germline ends. Germline V CDR1 and CDR2: MNHEY, SVGAGI. The CDR3 totals 15 residues. The CDR3 protein is CASKLNPLPSYEQYF. In nucleotides, the CDR3 is TGTGCCAGCAAACTTAACCCCCTACCCTCCTACGAGCAGTACTTC.

Concerning this clone: The same CDR3 arises from other DNA sequences in this sample as well. The gene calls are TRBV27 and TRBJ1-1; D is undetermined. CDR3 size: 12 residues. Trimming cost V 6 bases and J 5 bases, with 10 bases left between them. Germline V gene sequence: CDR1 MNHEY, CDR2 SMNVEV (reference sequence). The CDR3 DNA sequence: TGTGCCAGCAGCCTTACGGGGACTGAAGCTTTCTTT. This encodes CASSLTGTEAFF.

This clone was observed a handful of times. This chain uses TRBV9 with TRBJ2-3; a weak D match, TRBD2 (5 bases). Germline-derived CDR1 and CDR2 are SGDLS and YYNGEE. The CDR3 totals 14 residues. Trimming shortened V by 2 bases and J by 8 bases, and 15 bases separated the two germline ends. The CDR3 loop reads CASSVQDWQGTQYF. The DNA of the CDR3 is TGTGCCAGCAGCGTCCAGGACTGGCAAGGTACGCAGTATTTT. Variable domain in full (rest from reference TRBV9 and TRBJ2-3): DSGVTQTPKHLITATGQRVTLRCSPRSGDLSVYWYQQSLDQGLQFLIQYYNGEERAKGNILERFSAQQFPDLHSELNLSSLELGDSALYFCASSVQDWQGTQYFGPGTRLTVL.

This clone has a handful of counts. The gene calls are TRBV6-4 and TRBJ1-2, with 8 bases fitting TRBD1. V lost 4 bases to trimming and J lost 4 bases; unmatched junction nucleotides: 5. CDR1 and CDR2 (germline): MRHNA, SNTAGT. The length of the CDR3 is 14 residues. The CDR3 loop reads CASSGDRGSYGYTF. As DNA, the CDR3 is TGTGCCAGCAGTGGAGACAGGGGCTCCTATGGCTACACCTTC.

This clone has only a few counts. CDR3 region: CASSLLGGEETQYF. CDR3 DNA: TGTGCCAGCAGTTTACTGGGGGGGGAAGAGACCCAGTACTTC. The chain has TRBV27 and TRBJ2-5, with 7 bases matching TRBD2. The CDR3 sequence is 14 residues long. Germline V gives CDR1 MNHEY, CDR2 SMNVEV (reference sequence). V lost 2 bases and J lost 3; bases outside the gene matches: 3.

This clone was detected once. V and J are TRBV5-1 and TRBJ2-1, with a tentative D call TRBD1 (5 bases). Germline loops: CDR1 SGHRS, CDR2 YFSETQ. The CDR3 is made up of 14 amino acids. The V and J ends lost 0 bases and 6 bases respectively, with 10 bases between them. This CDR3 reads CASSLGRVSNEQFF. The DNA of the CDR3 is TGCGCCAGCAGCTTGGGCAGGGTGAGCAATGAGCAGTTCTTC.

To note about this clone: Additional DNA sequences in this sample encode the identical CDR3. The chain uses TRBV19 and TRBJ2-1; possible D gene TRBD1, 5 bases. The V and J ends lost 1 base and 0 bases respectively, with 7 bases between them. The germline gives CDR1 LNHDA, CDR2 SQIVND (reference sequence). The CDR3 runs to 15 residues. CDR3 nucleotides: TGTGCCAGTAGTATAGCGCAGGGCTCCTACAATGAGCAGTTCTTC. It encodes CASSIAQGSYNEQFF.

The chain combines TRBV7-9 with TRBJ1-4; 12 positions agree with TRBD1. The CDR3 is made up of 15 amino acids. V lost 6 bases and J lost 8; bases outside the gene matches: 7. Germline CDR1 SEHNR, CDR2 FQNEAQ (reference sequence). CDR3: CASSSGTGGREKLFF. CDR3 nucleotides: TGTGCCAGCAGTTCCGGGACAGGGGGCAGGGAAAAACTGTTTTTT.

The V and J genes are TRBV14 and TRBJ1-2; TRBD1 is a possible D gene (6 bases). The CDR3 length is 12 residues. Trimming pared 1 base from V and 6 bases from J, leaving 6 bases between. Germline-derived CDR1 and CDR2 are SGHDN and FVKESK. The CDR3 is CASSQGQDGYTF. In DNA form, the CDR3 reads TGTGCCAGCAGCCAAGGACAGGATGGCTACACCTTC.